This TCR beta chain originates from a study of shared T cell receptors in the human thymus. The assay was immunoSEQ multiplex PCR, and TCRdb's table has in-frame clones only and misses some. The sample records 600,000 to 900,000 clones, approximately 85% being singletons. The sample also formed part of further work on human thymus T cells. This second report adds: The people who donated were healthy Finnish babies having corrective surgery for congenital heart defects. Thymus was obtained from resections taken during corrective heart surgery.

The sequencing sample was made of thymocytes. This TCR was sampled from a girl in the first two years of life with a congenital heart defect.

This CDR3 reads CASSLVRGTSPTEQYF. Written as DNA, the CDR3 is TGTGCCAGCAGCTTGGTTCGTGGGACTAGCCCGACGGAGCAGTACTTC. The J gene is TRBJ2-7, the V gene TRBV5-6; 9 nucleotides match TRBD2. CDR1 and CDR2 from the germline V gene are SGHDT and YYEEEE. CDR3 size: 16 residues. J was trimmed by 7 bases and V by 0 bases; bases with no gene match: 11.